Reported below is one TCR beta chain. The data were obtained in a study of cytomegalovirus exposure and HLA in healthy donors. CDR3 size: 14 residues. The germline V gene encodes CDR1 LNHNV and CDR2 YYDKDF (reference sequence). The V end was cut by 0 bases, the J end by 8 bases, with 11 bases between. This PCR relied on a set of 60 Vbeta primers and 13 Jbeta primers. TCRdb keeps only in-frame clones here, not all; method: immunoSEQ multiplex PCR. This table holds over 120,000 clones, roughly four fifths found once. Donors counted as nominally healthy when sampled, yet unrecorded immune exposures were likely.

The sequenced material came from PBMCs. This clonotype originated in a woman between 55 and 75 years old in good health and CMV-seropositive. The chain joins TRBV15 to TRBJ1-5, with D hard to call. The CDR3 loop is CATSREMLREPQHF. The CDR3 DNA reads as TGTGCCACCAGCAGAGAAATGCTTCGGGAGCCCCAGCATTTT.